The 32 T cell receptor beta chains presented below share a single source sample, sequenced in a study of glioma-infiltrating T cells. TCR alpha and beta CDR3 regions were amplified from RNA using iRepertoire nested multiplex PCR. Each CDR3 protein is one row after TCRdb ran MiXCR on the multiplex PCR reads. The table shows about 140,000 distinct CDR3 sequences, with approximately 40% occurring only once. Sequenced input: glioma tissue, nonneoplastic brain tissue, or PBMCs (not recorded which). These TCRs come from a human donor with low-grade glioma or glioblastoma, undergoing nonglioma brain surgery, or in good health (not recorded which).

The CDR3 nucleotides are TGTGCCAGCAGACCTACTAGCGGGAGGGACAATGAGCAGTTCTTC. Residues: CASRPTSGRDNEQFF. The chain links TRBV12-3 or TRBV12-4 to TRBJ2-1; 13 bases are shared with TRBD2. V shed 6 bases and J 5 bases; nucleotides not matched to a gene: 4. The CDR3 covers 15 residues.

This clonotype was seen a handful of times. The chain recombines TRBV7-9 with TRBJ2-1; D possibly corresponds to TRBD1 (6 bases). This CDR3 comprises 15 residues. Trimming took 0 bases from V and 8 from J, leaving 14 bases between them. The germline gives CDR1 SEHNR, CDR2 FQNEAQ (reference sequence). This CDR3 is CASSLAQGSFHEQFF. The CDR3 region has the DNA TGTGCCAGCAGCTTAGCTCAGGGGTCTTTCCATGAGCAGTTCTTC.

V gene TRBV3-1 combines with J gene TRBJ2-1; tentatively, D is TRBD1 (6 bases). CDR3 length: 14 amino acids. V was pared by 3 bases and J by 6 bases, with 12 bases between. Germline loops: CDR1 LGHDT, CDR2 YNNKEL (reference sequence). CDR3: CASSHRGSSNEQFF. CDR3 DNA sequence: TGTGCCAGCAGCCACAGGGGCTCCAGCAATGAGCAGTTCTTC.

The chain couples TRBV6-1 to TRBJ1-1, with a tentative D call TRBD1 (5 bases). This CDR3 has 13 residues. Germline CDR1 MNHNS, CDR2 SASEGT. V gave up 6 bases and J gave up 8 bases, with 16 bases separating them. The CDR3 DNA is TGTGCCAGCAGCCAATTCAGGGCTGAGGAAGCTTTCTTT. It codes for CASSQFRAEEAFF.

The gene calls are TRBV4-2 and TRBJ2-5, with D hard to call. Germline CDR1 LGHNA, CDR2 YNFKEQ. Trimming stripped 4 bases from V and 4 bases from J, with 10 bases between. The CDR3 contains 13 residues. CDR3 sequence: CASSRDGRETQYF. CDR3 nucleotides: TGTGCCAGCAGCCGAGATGGTCGAGAGACCCAGTACTTC.

The V call is TRBV27, the J call TRBJ2-7, with 11 bases fitting TRBD2. Germline V gene sequence: CDR1 MNHEY, CDR2 SMNVEV (reference sequence). The CDR3 spans 16 residues. V was pared by 2 bases and J by 7 bases, with 10 bases of the junction left unmatched. The DNA for the CDR3 is TGTGCCAGCAGTTTACTCGGACTAGCGGGTGTAGAGGAGCAGTACTTC. This translates into CASSLLGLAGVEEQYF.

The sample holds a few counts of this clonotype. The rearrangement joins TRBV20-1 to TRBJ1-5, with 7 bases fitting TRBD1. Germline CDR1 is DFQATT and CDR2 is SNEGSKA (reference sequence). The CDR3 is 13 residues long. Trimming removed 0 bases from V and 7 bases from J; junction bases left unmatched: 3. The CDR3 DNA reads TGCAGTGCTAGAGATCAGGGGGACCAGCCCCAGCATTTT. Translated, it gives CSARDQGDQPQHF.

On this clonotype: A much larger clone differs from this one at a single base, so this may be a read error. The rearrangement joins TRBV29-1 to TRBJ2-3, with 10 bases matching TRBD1. After removal of 2 bases from V and 6 bases from J, the junction contained 8 bases not matched to a gene. The CDR3 is made up of 15 amino acids. Germline CDR1 SQVTM, CDR2 ANQGSEA. The CDR3 loop reads CSVERPGQGSDTQYF. For the CDR3, the DNA is TGCAGCGTTGAAAGACCGGGACAGGGGTCCGATACGCAGTATTTT.

This chain links TRBV18 with TRBJ2-3; the D is unclear. V was clipped by 6 bases and J by 5 bases, with 12 bases between them. CDR1 and CDR2 from the germline V gene are KGHSH and LQKENI. CDR3 size: 13 residues. CDR3 in amino acids: CASSRGTEDTQYF. CDR3 in DNA: TGTGCCAGCTCCCGAGGCACAGAAGATACGCAGTATTTT.

This rearrangement joins TRBV20-1 to TRBJ2-1; TRBD2 aligns across 10 bases. The CDR3 length is 16 residues. Germline trimming cut 5 bases from V and 8 bases from J; bases unmatched to any gene: 15. In germline, CDR1 is DFQATT, CDR2 SNEGSKA (reference sequence). CDR3 in DNA: TGCAGTGCTTCACCAACCCCTAGCGGGAGTGGCGATGAGCAGTTCTTC. Translated: CSASPTPSGSGDEQFF.

This clonotype was observed a handful of times. This rearrangement joins TRBV28 to TRBJ1-2; D is perhaps TRBD1 (6 bases). From germline, CDR1 is MDHEN and CDR2 SYDVKM. V lost 5 bases and J 8 bases, leaving 15 bases between the germline ends. The CDR3 runs to 13 residues. The CDR3 sequence: CASSTTGFQGYTF. The CDR3 coding sequence is TGTGCCAGCAGTACCACAGGGTTCCAGGGCTACACCTTC.

The CDR3 region is CASSAQGSTEAFF. The CDR3 DNA sequence: TGTGCCAGCAGCGCTCAGGGGAGCACTGAAGCTTTCTTT. The rearrangement uses TRBV7-2 and TRBJ1-1; weak D call: TRBD1 (6 bases). The V and J ends lost 5 bases and 4 bases respectively, with 11 bases between them. The germline gives CDR1 SGHTA, CDR2 FQGNSA. The CDR3 runs 13 residues.

The chain recombines TRBV10-3 with TRBJ1-5; D is uncertain. Between the trimmed V and J ends, which lost 4 bases and 5 bases, there was a span of 12 bases. This CDR3 region has 14 residues. Germline lookup yields CDR1 ENHRY and CDR2 SYGVKD. This chain's CDR3 is CAISGGATDQPQHF. The CDR3 coding sequence is TGTGCCATCAGTGGGGGAGCAACAGATCAGCCCCAGCATTTT.

This clonotype was counted only a few times. The rearrangement joins TRBV6-1 to TRBJ2-7, with no clear D. The ends were cut back, 5 bases at V and 4 bases at J, with 9 bases in the middle. The germline gives CDR1 MNHNS, CDR2 SASEGT. The CDR3 length is 12 residues. CDR3 coding DNA: TGTGCCAGCAGTTTAGGTCGGTACGAGCAGTACTTC. Translated, it gives CASSLGRYEQYF.

Turning to this clonotype: A much larger clone is a single base away; this may be a read error. The chain joins TRBV27 to TRBJ2-3; either TRBD1 or TRBD2 may supply D (6 bases each). The CDR3 sequence is 15 residues long. The V gene lost 3 bases and the J gene lost 6 bases, with 16 bases spanning the gap. CDR1 is MNHEY, CDR2 SMNVEV, per germline (reference sequence). In DNA, the CDR3 is TGTGCCAGCAGTTTTAGGTGGGGAGGACAGGATACGCAGTATTTT. Protein sequence: CASSFRWGGQDTQYF.

This sequence joins TRBV6-1 and TRBJ2-5, with D uncertain. Between the trimmed V and J ends, which lost 7 bases and 5 bases, there was a span of 14 bases. The CDR3 is 13 amino acids. The germline gives CDR1 MNHNS, CDR2 SASEGT. The CDR3 coding sequence is TGTGCCAGCACTGGCAGGACGAGGGAGACCCAGTACTTC. Protein product: CASTGRTRETQYF.

The chain couples TRBV10-3 to TRBJ2-7; 10 bases are shared with TRBD2. The ends lost 4 bases at V and 2 bases at J; junction bases unmatched: 14. Looked up from germline, CDR1 is ENHRY and CDR2 is SYGVKD. The CDR3 spans 18 residues. The CDR3 DNA is TGTGCCATCAGTGGGACTAGAGGGGCTAGCGGGAGTACCTACGAGCAGTACTTC. It specifies CAISGTRGASGSTYEQYF.

The V call is TRBV24-1, the J call TRBJ1-2; 10 nucleotides agree with TRBD1. The V and J ends lost 5 bases and 8 bases, in that order; junction bases with no gene match: 4. The CDR3 extends over 13 amino acids. The germline gives CDR1 KGHDR, CDR2 SFDVKD. The CDR3 protein is CATSGQGAQGYTF. DNA of the CDR3: TGTGCCACCAGTGGACAGGGGGCTCAAGGCTACACCTTC.

This clonotype was seen a single time. This chain connects TRBV5-1 to TRBJ1-1, with D possibly being TRBD1 (6 bases). Germline V gives CDR1 SGHRS, CDR2 YFSETQ. The V end was cut by 2 bases, the J end by 4 bases, with 12 bases between. The CDR3 is 14 residues long. The CDR3 bases are TGCGCCAGCAGCTTTGGCCGGACAGCCACTGAAGCTTTCTTT. Protein product: CASSFGRTATEAFF.

This chain connects TRBV6-1 to TRBJ2-1; possible D gene TRBD2, 5 bases. Germline CDR1 and CDR2: MNHNS and SASEGT. V lost 6 bases, J lost 0 bases, and 9 bases lay in between. CDR3 size: 14 residues. The CDR3 loop is CASRGASSYNEQFF. The CDR3 coding sequence is TGTGCCAGCAGGGGAGCTAGCTCCTACAATGAGCAGTTCTTC.

The rearrangement uses TRBV6-6 and TRBJ1-2, with D unclear. The CDR3 is 15 residues long. V was shortened by 1 base and J by 3 bases, with 12 bases between the two germline ends. Germline CDR1 is MNHNY and CDR2 is SVGAGI (reference sequence). The CDR3 sequence is CASSYLSGKDYGYTF. In DNA, the CDR3 is TGTGCCAGCAGTTACTTGAGCGGGAAGGACTATGGCTACACCTTC.

This clonotype was recorded only once. The chain combines TRBV7-8 with TRBJ2-7; 11 positions agree with TRBD2. Unmatched junction bases numbered 11, after V lost 1 base and J lost 0 bases. The CDR3 runs to 19 residues. Germline V gene lookup returns CDR1 SGHVS and CDR2 FQNEAQ. DNA of the CDR3: TGTGCCAGCAGCTTAGGGGTTCGGTCAGGGACTAGCGGCTCCTACGAGCAGTACTTC. Translation: CASSLGVRSGTSGSYEQYF.

This clonotype was observed at least ten times. The gene calls are TRBV20-1 and TRBJ2-7; D is unresolved. Germline assignment: CDR1 DFQATT and CDR2 SNEGSKA (reference sequence). The CDR3 consists of 12 residues. The V end was cut by 6 bases, the J end by 3 bases, with 12 bases between. The DNA for the CDR3 is TGCAGTGCCACCGACAAGTTCTACGAGCAGTACTTC. Translated, it gives CSATDKFYEQYF.

This clonotype was counted between two and nine times. The CDR3 spells CASSFREDEQFF. The CDR3, as DNA: TGTGCCAGCAGCTTTCGCGAGGATGAGCAGTTCTTC. V is TRBV7-9 and J is TRBJ2-1; D ambiguous. The germline CDR1 and CDR2 sequences are SEHNR and FQNEAQ (reference sequence). The CDR3 extends over 12 amino acids. V lost 3 bases and J 8 bases, leaving 8 bases between the germline ends.

CDR3 protein: CASSFDRGSADTQYF. CDR3 nucleotide sequence: TGTGCCAGCAGTTTCGACAGGGGCTCAGCGGATACGCAGTATTTT. The chain recombines TRBV27 with TRBJ2-3; 8 bases fit TRBD1. The CDR3 loop spans 15 amino acids. The V and J ends lost 3 bases and 6 bases, in that order; junction bases with no gene match: 8. Looked up from germline, CDR1 is MNHEY and CDR2 is SMNVEV (reference sequence).

As to this clonotype: The missing conserved phenylalanine or tryptophan at the end of this CDR3 makes a read error likely. This CDR3 reads CAISDRASFQETQYI. CDR3 DNA sequence: TGTGCCATCAGTGACAGGGCGAGTTTTCAAGAGACCCAGTACATC. The J gene is TRBJ2-5, the V gene TRBV10-3; D is perhaps TRBD1 (5 bases). The V gene's germline CDR1 is ENHRY and CDR2 SYGVKD. The CDR3 covers 15 residues. Trimming stripped 3 bases from V and 2 bases from J, with 13 bases between.

The chain couples TRBV20-1 to TRBJ1-2; D might be TRBD1 (5 bases). This CDR3 has 13 residues. Germline V CDR1 and CDR2: DFQATT, SNEGSKA (reference sequence). Trimming took off 5 bases at V and 6 bases at J, with 16 bases between the two ends. CDR3 coding DNA: TGCAGTGCTGCTTCCGGGGCTCGAGATGGCTACACCTTC. The encoded protein is CSAASGARDGYTF.

The chain combines TRBV15 with TRBJ2-2; D unclear. The CDR3 covers 13 residues. Germline lookup yields CDR1 LNHNV and CDR2 YYDKDF (reference sequence). V lost 4 bases and J lost 9, with 12 bases in between. CDR3 region: CATSTTSARELFF. DNA for the CDR3: TGTGCCACCAGCACTACAAGTGCCAGGGAGCTGTTTTTT.

The genes are TRBV28 and TRBJ2-3, with TRBD2 identical over 12 bases. V was clipped by 1 base and J by 10 bases; unmatched bases: 9. Germline loops: CDR1 MDHEN, CDR2 SYDVKM. This CDR3 comprises 16 residues. The CDR3 sequence is CASSLLRTSGKGAQYF. CDR3 sequence (DNA): TGTGCCAGCAGTTTATTACGGACTAGCGGGAAGGGGGCGCAGTATTTT.

The genes are TRBV7-6 and TRBJ2-5; D remains ambiguous. V was trimmed by 5 bases and J by 5 bases, leaving 9 bases between them. The germline V gene encodes CDR1 SGHVS and CDR2 FNYEAQ. CDR3 length: 12 residues. The CDR3 protein is CASSRVEETQYF. CDR3 in DNA: TGTGCCAGCAGCCGGGTGGAGGAGACCCAGTACTTC. Variable domain in full (rest from reference TRBV7-6 and TRBJ2-5): GAGVSQSPRYKVTKRGQDVALRCDPISGHVSLYWYRQALGQGPEFLTYFNYEAQQDKSGLPNDRFSAERPEGSISTLTIQRTEQRDSAMYRCASSRVEETQYFGPGTRLLVL.

V and J are TRBV6-5 and TRBJ2-2; D uncertain. Trimming shortened V by 7 bases and J by 1 base, and 7 bases separated the two germline ends. Germline CDR1 is MNHEY and CDR2 is SVGAGI. The CDR3 totals 13 residues. CDR3 nucleotide sequence: TGTGCCAGCAACCAGCAGAACACCGGGGAGCTGTTTTTT. Encoded protein: CASNQQNTGELFF.

This rearrangement joins TRBV3-1 to TRBJ2-1, with 10 bases aligning to TRBD2. The germline V gene encodes CDR1 LGHDT and CDR2 YNNKEL (reference sequence). This CDR3 contains 16 residues. V shed 7 bases, J shed 7 bases, and the junction held 13 bases outside the gene matches. The CDR3 bases are TGTGCCAGCACTCGACGAATGAGCGGGGGGGCAAATGAGCAGTTCTTC. Encoded protein: CASTRRMSGGANEQFF.